Listed below are T cell receptor beta chains from one sample, sequenced in a study of blood T cell repertoires in COVID-19. Profiled with immunoSEQ multiplex PCR; TCRdb holds only in-frame clones, not every one. The sample has 40,000 to 55,000 clones, roughly nine tenths seen once; the top ten hold around 2.1%. Sequencing was done on a sample of peripheral blood. Receptors originate from a human donor in a cohort sampled during active COVID-19. Each CDR3 is given with its conserved first and last residue. The order of the fields is J gene, V gene, D gene, clone size, CDR3 DNA, CDR3 protein. D genes are given only for firm matches. Not every row has a clone size; where given, it reads once, few, many or a size class.

TRBJ1-1	TRBV11-1	NA	NA	TGTGCCAGCACCAGCTTCGGGGTTGTGAGCACTGAAGCTTTCTTT	CASTSFGVVSTEAFF
TRBJ2-6	TRBV5-1	NA	NA	TGCGCCAGCAGGTTGGTGGCGGTCCACTCTGGGGCCAACGTCCTGACTTTC	CASRLVAVHSGANVLTF
TRBJ2-3	TRBV2	TRBD1	NA	TGTGCCAGCAAGCCAGGGGGAACAGATACGCAGTATTTT	CASKPGGTDTQYF
TRBJ2-5	TRBV7-2	NA	NA	TGTGCCAGCAGCTTTTTCGTTCGGGGGGCAAGAGAGACCCAGTACTTC	CASSFFVRGARETQYF
TRBJ2-7	TRBV21-1	NA	NA	TGTGCCAGCAGCAAAGTAACTAGCGGGAGCTCCTACGAGCAGTACTTC	CASSKVTSGSSYEQYF
TRBJ2-5	TRBV6-2/TRBV6-3	TRBD1	NA	TGTGCCAGCAGTACAACGTCGGGACAGCAAGAGACCCAGTACTTC	CASSTTSGQQETQYF
TRBJ2-2	TRBV4-3	TRBD2	NA	TGCGCCCGCAGCCAACGGGGGGGGCCCTACACCGGGGAGCTGTTTTTT	CARSQRGGPYTGELFF
TRBJ2-5	TRBV2	NA	NA	TGTGCCAGCAGTTACTTAGCAGAAGAGACCCAGTACTTC	CASSYLAEETQYF
TRBJ2-2	TRBV5-4	TRBD2	NA	TGTGCCAGCAGCCAGAGGACTAGCGGAGGCGGGGAGCTGTTTTTT	CASSQRTSGGGELFF
TRBJ1-2	TRBV15	NA	NA	TGTGCCACCAGCAGAGGGACAGATAACTATGGCTACACCTTC	CATSRGTDNYGYTF
TRBJ1-2	TRBV25-1	TRBD1	NA	TGTGCCAGCAGTGTCTCCGGGACAGGGGGAGGCTACACCTTC	CASSVSGTGGGYTF
TRBJ2-1	TRBV29-1	NA	NA	TGCAGCGTTGACTCAGGGGCGGTCTACAATGAGCAGTTCTTC	CSVDSGAVYNEQFF
TRBJ1-6	TRBV3-1/TRBV3-2	NA	NA	TGTGCCAGCAGCCCTAGTGTGAATTCACCCCTCCACTTT	CASSPSVNSPLHF
TRBJ2-2	TRBV6-4	NA	NA	TGTGCCAGCAGTGACTCGACTAACACCGGGGAGCTGTTTTTT	CASSDSTNTGELFF
TRBJ2-3	TRBV5-1	NA	NA	TGCGCCAGCAGCTGGACAGAAACAGATACGCAGTATTTT	CASSWTETDTQYF
TRBJ2-5	TRBV7-2	TRBD2	NA	TGTGCCAGCAGCCAGTTGGGACTAGCGGGGGGCCCAACGGGGACCCAGTACTTC	CASSQLGLAGGPTGTQYF
TRBJ2-7	TRBV6-2/TRBV6-3	NA	NA	TGTGCCAGCAGTTTGGGGCCCGGGGGTTACGAGCAGTACTTC	CASSLGPGGYEQYF
TRBJ1-5	TRBV29-1	TRBD1	NA	TGCAGCGCCTTACAGGGGGATAGCAATCAGCCCCAGCATTTT	CSALQGDSNQPQHF
TRBJ2-1	TRBV15	TRBD1	NA	TGTGCCACCAGCAGAGGGACAGGGGACAATGAGCAGTTCTTC	CATSRGTGDNEQFF
TRBJ2-4	TRBV9	TRBD2	NA	TGTGCCAGCAGCCCCCCTGTATCGAGCGGGGGGGCCCTAGCCAAAAACATTCAGTACTTC	CASSPPVSSGGALAKNIQYF
TRBJ1-5	TRBV2	TRBD1	NA	TGTGCCAGCAGCGAAGTAGTAGGGGGCTGGGGGAGCAATCAGCCCCAGCATTTT	CASSEVVGGWGSNQPQHF
TRBJ1-4	TRBV7-2	NA	NA	TGTGCCAGCAGCCTAGAAGGCACAGGGAGCGGACTGTTTTTT	CASSLEGTGSGLFF
TRBJ2-1	TRBV5-6	TRBD1	NA	TGTGCCAGCAGCGCCGACAGGGTGGGTGAGCAGTTCTTC	CASSADRVGEQFF
TRBJ2-1	TRBV7-3	NA	NA	TGTGCCAGCAGCGCAGGATACAATGAGCAGTTCTTC	CASSAGYNEQFF
TRBJ1-5	TRBV2	NA	NA	TGTGCCAGCAGCCCCCAGGAAGGTAGTCAGCCCCAGCATTTT	CASSPQEGSQPQHF
TRBJ1-1	TRBV25-1	NA	NA	TGTGCCAGCAGCCCTTCAGGCAGGGGAAGAGTGGGCACTGAAGCTTTCTTT	CASSPSGRGRVGTEAFF
TRBJ2-7	TRBV5-8	TRBD1	few	TGTGCCAGCAGCTCCGGACAGGGGGGCTCCTACGAGCAGTACTTC	CASSSGQGGSYEQYF
TRBJ2-5	TRBV11-2	TRBD2	NA	TGTGCCAGCAGCTCTAAACCTTATAGCGGGGCCGGGGAGACCCAGTACTTC	CASSSKPYSGAGETQYF
TRBJ2-1	TRBV30	NA	NA	TGTGCCTGGAGTGGAGAGCGGGATGAGCAGTTCTTC	CAWSGERDEQFF
TRBJ1-1	TRBV14	NA	NA	TGTGCCAGCAGCCAAGGTCGGAACATGAGGCCTTTCTTT	CASSQGRNMRPFF
TRBJ2-7	TRBV29-1	NA	NA	TGCAGCGCTGGTGGCAGGTTCTCCTACGAGCAGTACTTC	CSAGGRFSYEQYF
TRBJ1-2	TRBV6-1	NA	NA	TGTGCCAGCAGTGAATTAGCGACGGCAACTAACTATGGCTACACCTTC	CASSELATATNYGYTF
TRBJ2-1	TRBV14	NA	NA	TGTGCCAGCAGCCAAGTGACTTCCTATTCTCAGTTCTTC	CASSQVTSYSQFF
TRBJ2-7	TRBV27	NA	NA	TGTGCCAGCAGTTTCTATTTCTACGAGCAGTACTTC	CASSFYFYEQYF
TRBJ2-3	TRBV11-2	NA	NA	TGTGCCAGCAGCATGAAGGGGGGGGGCACAGATACGCAGTATTTT	CASSMKGGGTDTQYF
TRBJ1-2	TRBV7-2	NA	NA	TGTGCCAGCAGCTTGGGCAGGGGTCCCTATGGCTACACCTTC	CASSLGRGPYGYTF
TRBJ2-7	TRBV15	NA	NA	TGTGCCACCAGCAGAGATGGCACCTCCTACGAGCAGTACTTC	CATSRDGTSYEQYF
TRBJ1-2	TRBV6-5	NA	NA	TGTGCCAGCAGTTACTCTACGGGGGGCTACACCTTC	CASSYSTGGYTF
TRBJ1-2	TRBV11-2	TRBD1	NA	TGTGCCAGCAGCACGCCGGGACAGCCACTCTCTGGCTATGGCTACACCTTC	CASSTPGQPLSGYGYTF